Sequencing of this T cell receptor (beta chain) was carried out in a study of blood T cell repertoires in COVID-19. On the study more broadly: COVID-19 samples from acute and convalescent phases originated in the United States, Italy and Spain.

Assay: immunoSEQ multiplex PCR; the TCRdb copy retains only in-frame clones and omits some. The sample includes about 31,000 clones, roughly nine tenths of them seen just once. CDR1 is ENHRY and CDR2 is SYGVKD in the germline V gene. J lost 12 bases, V lost 0 bases, and 11 bases had no gene match. CDR3 size: 15 residues. The rearrangement links TRBV10-3 to TRBJ2-1, with 7 bases aligning to TRBD2. The source of this sequence is a human donor in a cohort sampled during active COVID-19. Sequencing was done on a sample of peripheral blood. For the CDR3, the DNA is TGTGCCATCAGTGAGTCAGGGACTACGATCGACGCGCAGTTCTTC. Amino acids: CAISESGTTIDAQFF.